This T cell receptor beta chain is from a study of monozygotic twins with inflammatory bowel disease. General study results and limits: By inverse Simpson index, TCRbeta diversity was lower in IBD patients than in healthy co-twins. Fewer shared clonotypes with others were found in IBD patients than in healthy twins, especially with disease activity.

The CDR3 runs to 15 residues. Germline CDR1 reads SGHTA; CDR2 reads FQGNSA. Input per TCR library consisted of approximately 4,000 ng of total RNA. TCRdb reprocessed the 5' RACE reads; each CDR3 protein has one entry and no DNA is given. This table lists about 420,000 distinct CDR3 sequences. Comments on this clonotype: No antigen is known for it.

The receptor was derived from a human donor with ulcerative colitis or Crohn's disease, or a healthy co-twin of an affected twin (not recorded which). Material: blood. The chain has TRBV7-2 and TRBJ2-1; TCRdb reports TRBD1, a call that lacks DNA to check it against. This CDR3 is CASTLRTLPVNEQFF. The whole variable domain, remainder taken from reference TRBV7-2 and TRBJ2-1, is GAGVSQSPSNKVTEKGKDVELRCDPISGHTALYWYRQSLGQGLEFLIYFQGNSAPDKSGLPSDRFSAERTGGSVSTLTIQRTQQEDSAVYLCASTLRTLPVNEQFFGPGTRLTVL.